This is a list of T cell receptor beta chains from one sample in a study of T cells in tuberculosis. Sequencing was performed with immunoSEQ multiplex PCR; in TCRdb, only in-frame clones are kept and a portion is missing. In the table there are roughly 34,000 clones, 95% to 97% of which are singletons. The material sequenced was PBMCs. These receptors came from a donor aged 10-30 years with latent tuberculosis or without tuberculosis infection. CDR3s include the opening cysteine and the closing phenylalanine or tryptophan. Fields, in order: D gene, V gene, J gene, CDR3 protein. D genes are given only for firm matches.

>-|TRBV6-4|TRBJ2-7
CASSDSRGEQYF
>-|TRBV18|TRBJ2-7
CASSGGTPPHSYEQYF
>-|TRBV25-1|TRBJ2-7
CASSEFDRFYEQYF
>TRBD1|TRBV18|TRBJ2-7
CASSPGQGLSEQYF
>-|TRBV25-1|TRBJ2-7
CASSEYGLRGYEQYF
>-|TRBV9|TRBJ2-1
CASSVGAPYNEQFF
>TRBD2|TRBV9|TRBJ2-2
CASSPQVDGGAGGELFF
>TRBD1|TRBV18|TRBJ1-2
CASSLTGTNYGYTF
>-|TRBV6-1|TRBJ1-5
CASRITGSPDQPQHF
>TRBD1|TRBV19|TRBJ2-3
CASSMGQGADTQYF
>-|TRBV2|TRBJ1-4
CASRRRDTTNEKLFF
>TRBD1|TRBV28|TRBJ2-7
CASSLMDRAGEQYF
>-|TRBV27|TRBJ2-7
CASRQQATSYEQYF
>TRBD1|TRBV6-1|TRBJ2-1
CASSIQPGTGGEQFF
>-|TRBV6-1|TRBJ2-7
CASSATGLTYEQYF
>-|TRBV18|TRBJ2-7
CASSPVRADSPYEQYF
>-|TRBV27|TRBJ1-4
CASSLSGAFGEKLFF
>-|TRBV5-1|TRBJ2-2
CASRKPGSAGGGELFF
>TRBD2|TRBV5-5|TRBJ2-7
CASSLGASGGTSYEQYF
>-|TRBV19|TRBJ1-2
CASSPQVGDWNGYTF
>TRBD1|TRBV2|TRBJ2-7
CASSVNFRDRTYEQYF
>-|TRBV5-8|TRBJ1-2
CASSLVAGRADYGYTF
>TRBD1|TRBV11-3|TRBJ2-7
CASSSTGALTEQYF
>TRBD1|TRBV2|TRBJ2-7
CASRVTTGAYEQYF
>-|TRBV5-1|TRBJ2-3
CASATERSTDTQYF
>-|TRBV21-1|TRBJ2-2
CASSRGQGVNTGELFF
>-|TRBV10-3|TRBJ2-1
CAISGSGEGGFSDVDEQFF
>-|TRBV2|TRBJ1-1
CASSVEGGTEAFF
>-|TRBV7-8|TRBJ1-2
CASSSEDGNYGYTF
>TRBD1|TRBV4-2|TRBJ1-4
CASSHASFRDRVATNEKLFF
>-|TRBV5-1|TRBJ1-3
CASSLLSGEIDTIYF
>TRBD2|TRBV11-3|TRBJ2-1
CASSSAGTSGVSTYNEQFF
>-|TRBV18|TRBJ2-3
CASSPLRGKATDTQYF
>TRBD1|TRBV6-6|TRBJ1-4
CASSTGGFTNEKLFF
>TRBD1|TRBV2|TRBJ1-1
CASSEESSDRGAYGTEAFF
>-|TRBV28|TRBJ1-2
CASRHPVRDYGYTF
>-|TRBV5-1|TRBJ1-4
CASSGGLNEKLFF
>-|TRBV18|TRBJ1-1
CASSLGGDAEAFF
>-|TRBV2|TRBJ2-1
CASREEGNEQFF
>-|TRBV6-6|TRBJ2-7
CASSATGTSSYEQYF
>TRBD1|TRBV4-1|TRBJ2-2
CASSYRGFTGELFF
>TRBD1|TRBV28|TRBJ2-1
CASSFRDRGLHEQFF
>TRBD1|TRBV2|TRBJ2-7
CASSFPRQGSYEQYF
>-|TRBV2|TRBJ2-5
CASKGSGEETQYF
>TRBD2|TRBV7-8|TRBJ2-7
CASSRMGGTTYEQYF